Shown below are 15 T cell receptor beta chains from a single sample sequenced in a study of cytomegalovirus exposure and HLA in healthy donors. 60 Vbeta and 13 Jbeta primers were used in PCR. The repertoire was sequenced with immunoSEQ multiplex PCR; TCRdb's copy has only in-frame clones and lacks some. The sample includes about 160,000 clones, roughly 83% of them seen just once. Sequencing used PBMCs. The receptors shown here come from a boy between 2 and 15 years old in good health and CMV-seronegative.

The gene calls are TRBV20-1 and TRBJ1-1, with D hard to call. The CDR3 is 11 residues long. Germline CDR1 and CDR2: DFQATT and SNEGSKA (reference sequence). Trimming left V 5 bases short and J 5 bases short, with 9 bases between. CDR3: CSARPGTEAFF. The CDR3 bases are TGCAGTGCTCGACCGGGGACTGAAGCTTTCTTT.

V gene TRBV30 combines with J gene TRBJ2-1; 13 bases are a match to TRBD2. This CDR3 region has 16 residues. The junction had 7 bases not matched to a gene; V was cut back by 0 bases and J by 8 bases. Germline lookup yields CDR1 GTSNPN and CDR2 SVGIG (reference sequence). This CDR3 is CAWSVQGLAGAYEQFF. DNA for the CDR3: TGTGCCTGGAGTGTACAAGGACTAGCGGGAGCTTATGAGCAGTTCTTC.

The rearrangement links TRBV2 to TRBJ1-2; D call uncertain. This CDR3 has 15 residues. V was pared by 2 bases and J by 3 bases, with 13 bases between. Germline CDR1 and CDR2: SNHLY and FYNNEI. DNA for the CDR3: TGTGCCAGCAGTGAAAGTCCACGCGTGGACTATGGCTACACCTTC. This encodes CASSESPRVDYGYTF. The whole variable domain, remainder taken from reference TRBV2 and TRBJ1-2, is EPEVTQTPSHQVTQMGQEVILRCVPISNHLYFYWYRQILGQKVEFLVSFYNNEISEKSEIFDDQFSVERPDGSNFTLKIRSTKLEDSAMYFCASSESPRVDYGYTFGSGTRLTVV.

Notes on this clone: At one end, the junction sequence differs from germline, possibly due to a read error. The V gene is TRBV7-9, the J gene TRBJ2-1; the match to TRBD2 covers 9 bases. This CDR3 comprises 15 residues. Germline values: CDR1 SEHNR, CDR2 FQNEAQ (reference sequence). CDR3 nucleotides: TGTTCCAGCAGCCGCGGGAGGGCCTTCAGGAATGAGCAGTTCTTC. It specifies CSSSRGRAFRNEQFF.

The CDR3 coding sequence is TGTGCCAGCAGCTTAACTACCGGGGGGGACGGTGAGCAGTTCTTC. As protein: CASSLTTGGDGEQFF. The rearrangement links TRBV7-3 to TRBJ2-1; TRBD2 matches 8 bases. Looked up from germline, CDR1 is SGHTA and CDR2 is FQGTGA. This CDR3 has 15 residues. V lost 0 bases, J lost 9 bases, and 7 bases stayed unmatched.

The chain combines TRBV5-1 with TRBJ2-5; 9 nucleotides match TRBD1. V lost 5 bases, J lost 5 bases, and 7 bases stayed unmatched. The CDR3 sequence is 14 residues long. Per the germline V gene, CDR1 is SGHRS and CDR2 is YFSETQ. The CDR3 nucleotides are TGCGCCAGCAGGCCACAGGGGGCAGGTGAGACCCAGTACTTC. Its translation: CASRPQGAGETQYF. Full variable domain (outside the CDR3, taken from reference TRBV5-1 and TRBJ2-5): KAGVTQTPRYLIKTRGQQVTLSCSPISGHRSVSWYQQTPGQGLQFLFEYFSETQRNKGNFPGRFSGRQFSNSRSEMNVSTLELGDSALYLCASRPQGAGETQYFGPGTRLLVL.

The chain recombines TRBV4-3 with TRBJ2-1; 9 bases map to TRBD1. The germline V gene has CDR1 LGHNA and CDR2 YSLEER. The length of the CDR3 is 14 residues. J lost 7 bases, V lost 3 bases, and 4 bases had no gene match. The CDR3 sequence is CASSQGDRENEQFF. For the CDR3, the DNA is TGCGCCAGCAGCCAGGGGGACAGGGAAAATGAGCAGTTCTTC.

This CDR3 reads CASSRQGSNEKLFF. Here the CDR3 DNA reads TGTGCCAGCAGCCGACAGGGGTCCAATGAAAAACTGTTTTTT. This chain joins TRBV9 and TRBJ1-4; the match to TRBD1 covers 8 bases. V lost 4 bases to trimming and J lost 5 bases; unmatched junction nucleotides: 4. CDR1 and CDR2 from the germline V gene are SGDLS and YYNGEE. The CDR3 totals 14 residues.

This chain connects TRBV29-1 to TRBJ1-1, with D hard to call. Germline V gene data show CDR1 as SQVTM and CDR2 as ANQGSEA. The CDR3 runs 13 residues. Trimming pared 7 bases from V and 3 bases from J, leaving 15 bases between. The CDR3 coding sequence is TGCAGCGATACAACCCGGGGTCACACTGAAGCTTTCTTT. This codes for CSDTTRGHTEAFF.

The rearrangement joins TRBV28 to TRBJ2-1; D might be TRBD2 (5 bases). The germline V gene has CDR1 MDHEN and CDR2 SYDVKM. There are 15 residues in the CDR3. Deletions cut 3 bases from V and 0 bases from J, with 9 bases between. The CDR3 DNA sequence: TGTGCCAGCAGTTTGCCAGGAGGCTCCTACAATGAGCAGTTCTTC. It codes for CASSLPGGSYNEQFF.

The genes are TRBV28 and TRBJ2-7, with TRBD2 matching over 7 bases. CDR1 MDHEN and CDR2 SYDVKM come from the germline V gene. Losses at the gene ends were 5 bases for V and 4 bases for J; bases not matched to a gene: 2. This CDR3 region has 12 residues. DNA of the CDR3: TGTGCCAGCAGTAGCGGGATATACGAGCAGTACTTC. This encodes CASSSGIYEQYF.

The V and J genes are TRBV5-6 and TRBJ2-1; 8 bases are a match to TRBD1. CDR1 SGHDT and CDR2 YYEEEE come from the germline V gene. There are 14 residues in the CDR3. Trimming cost V 3 bases and J 8 bases; bases outside gene matches: 7. The DNA of the CDR3 is TGTGCCAGCAGCTCTGGACAGGGTTCTGATGAGCAGTTCTTC. Amino acids: CASSSGQGSDEQFF.

This clone was seen repeatedly, ten times or more. The V gene is TRBV6-1, the J gene TRBJ1-3; D perhaps matches TRBD1 (5 bases). The germline gives CDR1 MNHNS, CDR2 SASEGT. The CDR3 has 13 residues. The germline V and J ends were trimmed by 2 bases and 3 bases, with 5 bases remaining between them. CDR3 coding DNA: TGTGCCAGCAGTGAACAGGGTGGAAACACCATATATTTT. Protein: CASSEQGGNTIYF.

This chain joins TRBV25-1 and TRBJ1-1, with D maybe TRBD1 (6 bases). Deletions cut 5 bases from V and 4 bases from J, with 11 bases between. Germline V CDR1 and CDR2: MGHDK, SYGVNS. The CDR3 length is 13 residues. CDR3 amino acids: CASSRGGATEAFF. CDR3 bases: TGTGCCAGCAGTCGCGGGGGGGCCACTGAAGCTTTCTTT. Complete variable domain (other parts from reference TRBV25-1 and TRBJ1-1): EADIYQTPRYLVIGTGKKITLECSQTMGHDKMYWYQQDPGMELHLIHYSYGVNSTEKGDLSSESTVSRIRTEHFPLTLESARPSHTSQYLCASSRGGATEAFFGQGTRLTVV.

The chain joins TRBV6-1 to TRBJ2-7; D gene ambiguous. The germline V gene encodes CDR1 MNHNS and CDR2 SASEGT. V lost 2 bases to trimming and J lost 3 bases, with 11 bases between them. CDR3 length: 14 residues. This CDR3 is CASSESMAFYEQYF. The CDR3 DNA reads TGTGCCAGCAGTGAATCCATGGCCTTCTACGAGCAGTACTTC.